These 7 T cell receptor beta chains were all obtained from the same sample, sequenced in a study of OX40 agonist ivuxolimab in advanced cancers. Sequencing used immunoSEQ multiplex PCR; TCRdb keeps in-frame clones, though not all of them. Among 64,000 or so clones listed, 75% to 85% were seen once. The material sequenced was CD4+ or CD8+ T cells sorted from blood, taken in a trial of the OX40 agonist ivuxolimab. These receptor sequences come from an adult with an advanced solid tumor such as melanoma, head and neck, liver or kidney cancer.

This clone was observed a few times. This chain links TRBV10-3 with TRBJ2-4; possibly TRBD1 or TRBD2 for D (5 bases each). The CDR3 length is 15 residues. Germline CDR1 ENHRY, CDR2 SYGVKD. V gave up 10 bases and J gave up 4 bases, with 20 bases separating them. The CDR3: CATAKSGTDKNIQYF. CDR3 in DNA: TGTGCCACTGCAAAGTCCGGGACCGATAAAAACATTCAGTACTTC.

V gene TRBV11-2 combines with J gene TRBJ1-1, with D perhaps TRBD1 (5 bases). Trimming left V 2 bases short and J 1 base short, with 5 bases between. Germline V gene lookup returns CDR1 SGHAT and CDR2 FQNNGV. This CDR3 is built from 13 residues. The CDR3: CASSLTGNTEAFF. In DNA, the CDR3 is TGTGCCAGCAGCTTAACAGGGAACACTGAAGCTTTCTTT.

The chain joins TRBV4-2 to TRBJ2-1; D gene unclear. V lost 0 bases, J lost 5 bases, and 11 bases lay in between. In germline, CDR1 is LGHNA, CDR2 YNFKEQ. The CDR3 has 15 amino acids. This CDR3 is CASSQESDYNNEQFF. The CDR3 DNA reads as TGTGCCAGCAGCCAAGAATCCGATTATAACAATGAGCAGTTCTTC.

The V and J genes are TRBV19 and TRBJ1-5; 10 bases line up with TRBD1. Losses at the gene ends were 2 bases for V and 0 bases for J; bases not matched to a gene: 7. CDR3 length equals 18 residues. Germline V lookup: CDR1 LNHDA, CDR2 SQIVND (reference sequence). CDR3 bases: TGTGCCAGTAGTATAAGGACGGGACAGGGGACTAGCAATCAGCCCCAGCATTTT. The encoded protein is CASSIRTGQGTSNQPQHF.

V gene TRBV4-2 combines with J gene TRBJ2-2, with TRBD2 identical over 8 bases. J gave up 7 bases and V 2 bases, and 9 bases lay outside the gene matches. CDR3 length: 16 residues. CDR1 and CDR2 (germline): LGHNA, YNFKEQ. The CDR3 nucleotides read TGTGCCAGCAGCCAACCTTACGGGGGGGACGGCGGGGAGCTGTTTTTT. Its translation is CASSQPYGGDGGELFF.

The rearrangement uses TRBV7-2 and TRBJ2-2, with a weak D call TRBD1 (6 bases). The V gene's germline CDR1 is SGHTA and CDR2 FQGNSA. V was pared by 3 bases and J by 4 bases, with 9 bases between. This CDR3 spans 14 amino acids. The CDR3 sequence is CASSLKQGTGELFF. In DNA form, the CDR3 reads TGTGCCAGCAGCTTGAAACAGGGCACCGGGGAGCTGTTTTTT.

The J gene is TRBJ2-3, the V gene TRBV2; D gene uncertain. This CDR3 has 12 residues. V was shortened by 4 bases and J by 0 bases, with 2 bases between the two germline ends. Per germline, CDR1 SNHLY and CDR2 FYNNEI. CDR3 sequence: CASSVSTDTQYF. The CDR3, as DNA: TGTGCCAGCAGTGTTAGCACAGATACGCAGTATTTT.